This record concerns one T cell receptor beta chain sequence. The record originates from a study of blood T cell repertoires in COVID-19. Libraries were prepared by immunoSEQ multiplex PCR; TCRdb keeps only in-frame clonotypes and omits some of them. Among under 200,000 clones listed, about 86% were seen once. The material sequenced was peripheral blood. The source of this sequence is a man aged 18 to 29 with active or convalescent COVID-19.

CDR3: CASSLVTGREQFF. Here the CDR3 DNA reads TGTGCCAGCAGCTTGGTAACAGGTCGTGAGCAGTTCTTC. V is TRBV5-8 and J is TRBJ2-1, with a possible D match to TRBD1 (5 bases). Germline V gene lookup returns CDR1 SGHTS and CDR2 YDEGEE. This CDR3 has 13 amino acids. The germline V and J ends were trimmed by 0 bases and 9 bases, with 10 bases remaining between them.